This T cell receptor beta chain is drawn from a study of neurological immune-mediated disorders (dated by TCRdb to between 2018 and 2021). As for the study more broadly: The study compared peripheral blood TCR-beta repertoires of HTLV-I-associated myelopathy (HAM/TSP) patients, multiple sclerosis patients and healthy controls using UMI-based sequencing. Longitudinal samples, technical triplicates and paired sorted CD4+ and CD8+ T-cell subsets, alongside PBMC samples, were included among the approximately 110 TCR-beta libraries. The cohort was made up of 68 subjects, consisting of roughly 15 HAM/TSP patients, about 34 multiple sclerosis patients and about 20 healthy controls.

This clonotype was counted between two and nine times. Its antigen remains undetermined. There are no base qualities to consult, and no much larger clone falls within one base. The healthy controls were volunteers from blood banks in Maryland, USA. For sorted-subset TCR libraries, approximately 1 million sorted CD4+ or CD8+ T cells were used. Peripheral blood was subjected to Ficoll-Hypaque density gradient centrifugation to isolate PBMCs, which were then cryopreserved in liquid nitrogen. Paired sorted CD4+ and CD8+ subsets came from healthy controls, HAM/TSP patients and MS patients. As encoded in the germline V gene, CDR1 is SGHNT while CDR2 is YENEEA. Trimming leaves V shorter by 5 bases and J shorter by 0 bases, with the junction holding 9 bases beyond the gene matches. Inclusive of the bounding cysteine and phenylalanine, the CDR3 is 16 residues long. Just CDR3 DNA is preserved here, 48 bases in frame from base 1.

cDNA was synthesized by template-switch 5'RACE using a primer with a 10-nucleotide random unique molecular identifier that tagged each TCR transcript. Each sequencing run produced over 160 million TCR-beta sequences covering 15-18 subjects. The RNeasy kit was used for extraction of total RNA. The KAPA Real-time Library Amplification kit was used to amplify TCR-beta VDJ regions with primers for the TCR constant region and the 5'RACE anchor. A first PCR added sample indexes and Illumina adaptors, and a second PCR then raised library yield. After purification with Ampure beads, the TCR product of roughly 650 bp was size-selected on a 2% E-gel SizeSelection system. Before pooling, libraries had their quality checked on a Bioanalyzer, their concentration measured with Qubit, and their quantity determined with the Kapa Library Quantification kit. An Illumina HiSeq 2500 was used to sequence the libraries paired-end at 2 x 150 bp. To increase sequence diversity, about 23-30% phiX was spiked into each library pool. On the authors' methods: Quality-filtered reads were processed with the UMI-based MiGEC pipeline, which removed over 75% of raw TCR sequences during error correction. VDJ genes were aligned to IMGT germline references, and each clonotype was defined by a unique CDR3 amino acid sequence together with V-J genes. Clonal expansion, Shannon diversity and CDR3 relatedness (CalcPairwiseDistances, ClusterSamples) were evaluated with VDJtools, and phylogenetic trees were built with CLCbio workbench. Using coefficient-of-variation modelling across technical triplicates, the study counted a clone as expanded if it had at least 8 unique UMIs. Starting from the raw public reads, TCRdb applied fastp trimming at Q25, assembled clones with MiXCR and retained in-frame beta chains. When rows share a CDR3 protein, they turn into one entry using the most common DNA and genes. What appears here as the V and J calls and clone size reflects TCRdb's work, not the paper's. The sample profile shows roughly 36,000 distinct CDR3 sequences; 6.5% to 7.5% of them were found once. Approximately 5.3% of the sample is taken by the ten largest.

Here is what the overall study found, with its caveats: No identical CDR3 amino acid sequences were shared among expanded clones across subjects, suggesting private TCR-beta repertoires in all groups. The highest TCR clonal expansion was observed in HAM/TSP patients, whereas the lowest was observed in MS patients, even when compared with healthy controls.

The sequencing sample was made of CD4+ T cells from blood. The rearrangement joined TRBV11-3 to TRBJ1-1; the central 7 bases match TRBD1. This TCR was sampled from a man aged 50-59 years in good health. The CDR3 loop reads CASSRGGGTLNTEAFF. The nucleotides read TGTGCCAGCAGCCGAGGGGGCGGAACCTTGAACACTGAAGCTTTCTTT.